These T cell receptor beta chains were read from a single sample in a study of post-analysis software for immune sequencing data. TCRdb passed the PCR reads through MiXCR, listing each CDR3 protein once. In the table there are fewer than 900,000 distinct CDR3 sequences, about 45% of which are singletons. Sequenced: blood. The origin of the receptors is a girl aged 5-17 years with multiple sclerosis. Each CDR3 is given with its conserved first and last residue. A D gene is named only where the DNA matches it firmly. Only part of the rows carry a size: once, few, many, or a class if the clone is expanded.

NA	TRBD2	TRBJ2-1	TRBV28	CASSSGGLAGVTQFF	TGTGCCAGCAGTAGTGGGGGACTAGCGGGAGTCACGCAGTTCTTC
few	NA	TRBJ2-7	TRBV5-1	CASRGGHYEQYF	TGCGCCAGCAGGGGCGGGCACTACGAGCAGTACTTC
NA	NA	TRBJ2-3	TRBV28	CASSSVGGSTDTQYF	TGTGCCAGCAGTTCAGTCGGCGGGAGCACAGATACGCAGTATTTT
NA	NA	TRBJ2-5	TRBV5-1	CASSEDGIRQYF	TGCGCCAGCAGCGAGGACGGAATCCGGCAGTACTTC
NA	NA	TRBJ1-2	TRBV29-1	CSVETVLYGYTF	TGCAGCGTTGAGACAGTACTCTATGGCTACACCTTC
few	NA	TRBJ2-5	TRBV20-1	CSAARQPYQETQYF	TGCAGTGCGGCGCGACAGCCGTACCAAGAGACCCAGTACTTC
few	NA	TRBJ2-1	TRBV7-9	CASSGQNIREQFF	TGTGCCAGCAGTGGGCAGAACATACGTGAGCAGTTCTTC
few	NA	TRBJ2-3	TRBV6-2/TRBV6-3	CASNDRAADTQYF	TGTGCCAGCAACGACCGTGCGGCAGATACGCAGTATTTT
NA	NA	TRBJ2-3	TRBV2	CASTPWPGDRDTQYF	TGTGCCAGCACCCCATGGCCAGGGGATAGAGATACGCAGTATTTT
NA	NA	TRBJ2-4	TRBV27	CASSSRQRKDIQYF	TGTGCCAGCAGTTCCAGGCAGCGGAAAGACATTCAGTACTTC
NA	NA	TRBJ2-1	TRBV3-1	CASSQEGAIFREQFF	TGTGCCAGCAGCCAAGAGGGTGCCATCTTCAGAGAGCAGTTCTTC
NA	TRBD1	TRBJ1-5	TRBV28	CASSPNRGAQPQHF	TGTGCCAGCAGCCCCAACAGGGGTGCCCAGCCCCAGCATTTT
NA	TRBD2	TRBJ2-5	TRBV7-2	CASSLARSAGGQETQYF	TGTGCCAGCAGCTTAGCGCGGTCAGCGGGAGGCCAAGAGACCCAGTACTTC
many	NA	TRBJ2-3	TRBV5-1	CASSLETDTQYF	TGTGCCAGCAGCTTAGAAACAGATACGCAGTATTTT
NA	NA	TRBJ1-5	TRBV7-9	CASSLVSRPQHF	TGTGCCAGCAGCTTAGTCTCCCGGCCCCAGCATTTT
NA	NA	TRBJ1-1	TRBV11-3	CASSLDRGVSTEAFF	TGTGCCAGCAGCTTAGATCGGGGGGTATCGACTGAAGCTTTCTTT
NA	TRBD2	TRBJ2-1	TRBV15	CATSRGSGSGQFF	TGTGCCACCAGCAGGGGTAGCGGGAGTGGGCAGTTCTTC
many	NA	TRBJ2-1	TRBV20-1	CSATPQHHNEQFF	TGCAGTGCCACGCCCCAGCACCACAATGAGCAGTTCTTC
NA	NA	TRBJ1-5	TRBV28	CASSLITQINQPQHF	TGTGCCAGCAGTTTAATTACACAGATCAATCAGCCCCAGCATTTT
few	NA	TRBJ1-5	TRBV20-1	CSALASPNQPQHF	TGCAGTGCTTTAGCTTCTCCTAATCAGCCCCAGCATTTT
NA	TRBD2	TRBJ2-5	TRBV28	CASTSGGLKETQYF	TGTGCCAGCACCTCGGGGGGGTTGAAAGAGACCCAGTACTTC
NA	NA	TRBJ2-7	TRBV25-1	CASSGPSSGSPYEQYF	TGTGCCAGCAGTGGCCCGAGTAGCGGATCCCCCTACGAGCAGTACTTC
NA	NA	TRBJ2-6	TRBV19	CASSRDISGANVLTF	TGTGCCAGTAGTAGGGACATCTCTGGGGCCAACGTCCTGACTTTC